This T cell receptor beta chain was sequenced during a study of OX40 agonist ivuxolimab in advanced cancers. Sequenced by immunoSEQ multiplex PCR; TCRdb stores in-frame clones only, minus some. The sample yields about 20,000 clones, approximately 87% seen once. This TCR was recovered from an adult with an advanced solid tumor such as melanoma, head and neck, liver or kidney cancer. This specimen consisted of CD4+ or CD8+ T cells sorted from blood, obtained in a trial of the OX40 agonist ivuxolimab.

The CDR3 DNA reads as TGCGCCAGCAGCGCCTATCCGGCGGGGGGCTACGAGCAGTACTTC. The encoded protein is CASSAYPAGGYEQYF. The genes are TRBV5-1 and TRBJ2-7; 8 bases agree with TRBD2. J gave up 3 bases and V 4 bases, and 9 bases lay outside the gene matches. In germline, CDR1 is SGHRS, CDR2 YFSETQ. There are 15 residues in the CDR3. The whole variable domain, remainder taken from reference TRBV5-1 and TRBJ2-7, is KAGVTQTPRYLIKTRGQQVTLSCSPISGHRSVSWYQQTPGQGLQFLFEYFSETQRNKGNFPGRFSGRQFSNSRSEMNVSTLELGDSALYLCASSAYPAGGYEQYFGPGTRLTVT.